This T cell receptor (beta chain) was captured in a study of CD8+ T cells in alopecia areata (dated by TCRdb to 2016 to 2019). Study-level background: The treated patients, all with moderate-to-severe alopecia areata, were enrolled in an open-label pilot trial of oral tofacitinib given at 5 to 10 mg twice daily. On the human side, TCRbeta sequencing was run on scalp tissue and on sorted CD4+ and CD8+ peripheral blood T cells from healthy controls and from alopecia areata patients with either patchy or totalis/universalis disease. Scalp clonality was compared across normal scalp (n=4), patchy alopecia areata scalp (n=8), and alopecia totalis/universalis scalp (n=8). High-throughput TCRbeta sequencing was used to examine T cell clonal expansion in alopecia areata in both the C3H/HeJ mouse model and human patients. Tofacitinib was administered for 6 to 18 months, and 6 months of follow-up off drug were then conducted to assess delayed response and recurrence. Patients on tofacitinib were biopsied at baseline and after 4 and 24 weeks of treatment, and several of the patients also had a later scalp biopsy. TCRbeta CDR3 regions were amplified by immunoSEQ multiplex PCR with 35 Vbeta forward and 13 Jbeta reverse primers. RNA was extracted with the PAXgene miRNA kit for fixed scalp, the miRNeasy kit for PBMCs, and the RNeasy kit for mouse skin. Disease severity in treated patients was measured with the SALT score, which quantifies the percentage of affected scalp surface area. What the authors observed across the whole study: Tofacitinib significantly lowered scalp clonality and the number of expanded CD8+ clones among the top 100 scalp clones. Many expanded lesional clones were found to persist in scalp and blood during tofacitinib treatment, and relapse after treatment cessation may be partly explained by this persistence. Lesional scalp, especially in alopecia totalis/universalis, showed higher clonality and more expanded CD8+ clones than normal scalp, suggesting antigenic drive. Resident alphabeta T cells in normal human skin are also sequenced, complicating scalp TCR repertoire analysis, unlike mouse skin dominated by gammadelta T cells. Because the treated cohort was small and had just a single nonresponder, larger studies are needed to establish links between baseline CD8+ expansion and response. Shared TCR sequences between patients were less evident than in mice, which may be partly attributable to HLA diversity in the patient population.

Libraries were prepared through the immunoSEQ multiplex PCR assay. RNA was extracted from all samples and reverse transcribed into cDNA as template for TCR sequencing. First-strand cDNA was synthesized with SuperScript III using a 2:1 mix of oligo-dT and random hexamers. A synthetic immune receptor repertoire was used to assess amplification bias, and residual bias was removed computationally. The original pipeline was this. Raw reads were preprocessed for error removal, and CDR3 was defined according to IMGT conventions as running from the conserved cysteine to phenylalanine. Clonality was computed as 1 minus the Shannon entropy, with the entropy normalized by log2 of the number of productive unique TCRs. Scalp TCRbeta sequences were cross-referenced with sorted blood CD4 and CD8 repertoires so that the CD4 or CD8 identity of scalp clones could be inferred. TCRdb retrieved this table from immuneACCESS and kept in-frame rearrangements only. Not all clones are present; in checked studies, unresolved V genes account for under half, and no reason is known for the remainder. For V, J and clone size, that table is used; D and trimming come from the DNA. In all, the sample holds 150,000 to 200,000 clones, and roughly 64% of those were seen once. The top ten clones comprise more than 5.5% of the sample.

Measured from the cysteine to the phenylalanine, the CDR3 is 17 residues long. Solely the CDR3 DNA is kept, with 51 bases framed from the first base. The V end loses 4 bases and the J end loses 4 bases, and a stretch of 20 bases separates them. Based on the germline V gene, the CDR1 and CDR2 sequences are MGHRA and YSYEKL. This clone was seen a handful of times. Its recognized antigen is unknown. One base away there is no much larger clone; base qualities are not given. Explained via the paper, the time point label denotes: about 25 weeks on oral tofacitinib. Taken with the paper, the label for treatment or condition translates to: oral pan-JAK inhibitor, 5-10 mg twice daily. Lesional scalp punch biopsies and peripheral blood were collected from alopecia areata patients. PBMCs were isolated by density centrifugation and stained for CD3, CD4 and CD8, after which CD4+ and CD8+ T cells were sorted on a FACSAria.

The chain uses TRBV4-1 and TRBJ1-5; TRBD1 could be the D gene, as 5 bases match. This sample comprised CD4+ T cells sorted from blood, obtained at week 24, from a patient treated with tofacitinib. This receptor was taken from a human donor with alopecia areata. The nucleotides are TGCGCCAGCAGCCGGTGGGGTGGAAGACAGTCGAATCAGCCCCAGCATTTT. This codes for CASSRWGGRQSNQPQHF.